A selection of T cell receptor beta chains follows, all from one sample in a study of blood T cell repertoires in COVID-19. TCRdb's copy holds only in-frame clones and misses some; the assay was immunoSEQ multiplex PCR. This sample yields 300,000 to 400,000 clones, of which over 80% are seen a single time; about 6% belongs to the top ten. The sequencing input was peripheral blood. The receptors here all came from a woman between 45 and 65 years old with COVID-19, enrolled during active disease. Both conserved end residues are part of each CDR3. D genes are given only for firm matches. A row's size may be missing; if present it is once, few, many or a size class.

>.|TRBJ2-7|TRBV7-8|.
CASSLQEEPTYEQYF
TGTGCCAGCAGCTTACAGGAGGAACCCACCTACGAGCAGTACTTC
>.|TRBJ2-2|TRBV9|TRBD2
CASSVVPSGSVVTGELFF
TGTGCCAGCAGCGTAGTACCTAGCGGGAGTGTTGTTACCGGGGAGCTGTTTTTT
>.|TRBJ2-7|TRBV10-1|TRBD1
CASKTRNRGPPSYEQYF
TGCGCCAGTAAAACAAGGAACAGGGGCCCACCCTCCTACGAGCAGTACTTC
>.|TRBJ2-5|TRBV10-3|TRBD2
CAISDPAAGSETQYF
TGTGCCATCAGTGACCCCGCAGCGGGAAGTGAGACCCAGTACTTC
>.|TRBJ2-1|TRBV7-2|.
CASSPAGYNEQFF
TGTGCCAGCAGCCCCGCGGGGTACAATGAGCAGTTCTTC
>.|TRBJ2-5|TRBV24-1|TRBD2
CATSDPTREGGLAGGETQYF
TGTGCCACCAGTGATCCCACCAGGGAGGGTGGACTAGCGGGAGGGGAGACCCAGTACTTC
>.|TRBJ1-6|TRBV19|.
CASSTGTWDSPLHF
TGTGCCAGTAGTACCGGGACTTGGGATTCACCCCTCCACTTT
>.|TRBJ1-4|TRBV29-1|TRBD1
CSVKTTGSNEKLFF
TGCAGCGTCAAAACGACAGGGAGCAATGAAAAACTGTTTTTT
>once|TRBJ2-2|TRBV11-3|.
CASSSPLPQGPGELFF
TGTGCCAGCAGCTCGCCCCTGCCACAGGGTCCCGGGGAGCTGTTTTTT
>.|TRBJ1-1|TRBV7-9|TRBD1
CASSLEGQLKNTEAFF
TGTGCCAGCAGCTTAGAGGGACAGCTAAAGAACACTGAAGCTTTCTTT
>few|TRBJ2-7|TRBV12-3/TRBV12-4|.
CASSLTLYEQYF
TGTGCCAGCAGTTTGACTCTCTACGAGCAGTACTTC
>.|TRBJ2-1|TRBV19|.
CASRKRAGNEQFF
TGTGCCAGTAGGAAGCGGGCGGGGAATGAGCAGTTCTTC
>.|TRBJ2-3|TRBV6-5|TRBD1
CASSYRPGTGSDTQYF
TGTGCCAGCAGTTACCGTCCCGGGACAGGGTCAGATACGCAGTATTTT
>once|TRBJ2-7|TRBV12-3/TRBV12-4|.
CASSFSGSYEQYF
TGTGCCAGCAGTTTCTCAGGTTCCTACGAGCAGTACTTC
>.|TRBJ1-5|TRBV28|.
CASSTGQIYQPQHF
TGTGCCAGCAGTACCGGACAGATCTATCAGCCCCAGCATTTT
>.|TRBJ2-3|TRBV4-3|.
CASSQEGAAEDTQYF
TGCGCCAGCAGCCAAGAAGGGGCGGCGGAAGATACGCAGTATTTT
>.|TRBJ1-2|TRBV7-8|TRBD1
CASSFRDRGSNYGYTF
TGTGCCAGCAGCTTCCGGGACAGGGGTTCTAACTATGGCTACACCTTC
>.|TRBJ1-1|TRBV10-2|.
CASSGSTREAFF
TGCGCCAGCAGTGGGAGCACCAGAGAAGCTTTCTTT
>.|TRBJ2-3|TRBV7-8|TRBD2
CASSLEVLAGEDTQYF
TGTGCCAGCAGCTTAGAGGTTCTGGCGGGAGAGGATACGCAGTATTTT
>.|TRBJ2-4|TRBV19|TRBD1
CASSLTGGTAKNIQYF
TGTGCCAGTAGTTTGACAGGGGGCACGGCCAAAAACATTCAGTACTTC
>few|TRBJ2-2|TRBV30|.
CAWTSDSKTTGELFF
TGTGCCTGGACCTCGGACAGCAAGACCACCGGGGAGCTGTTTTTT
>.|TRBJ2-3|TRBV6-5|.
CASSSRAVTDTQYF
TGTGCCAGCAGTTCCAGGGCCGTCACAGATACGCAGTATTTT
>.|TRBJ1-1|TRBV7-9|TRBD1
CASSLWTTGGVSTEAFF
TGTGCCAGCAGCTTGTGGACGACAGGGGGCGTAAGCACTGAAGCTTTCTTT
>.|TRBJ1-1|TRBV30|TRBD1
CAWGTGVNTEAFF
TGTGCCTGGGGGACAGGGGTAAACACTGAAGCTTTCTTT
>.|TRBJ2-2|TRBV3-1/TRBV3-2|TRBD2
CASSPSGTRSTGELFF
TGTGCCAGCAGCCCGTCCGGGACTAGAAGCACCGGGGAGCTGTTTTTT
>.|TRBJ1-2|TRBV5-1|.
CASSLTATNYGYTF
TGCGCCAGCAGCTTGACAGCCACTAACTATGGCTACACCTTC
>.|TRBJ1-2|TRBV7-2|TRBD1
CASSLVQGQGAGGYTF
TGTGCCAGCAGCTTAGTCCAGGGACAGGGGGCAGGTGGCTACACCTTC
>.|TRBJ2-7|TRBV7-2|.
CASSLLPGTYEQYF
TGTGCCAGCAGCTTACTCCCGGGAACCTACGAGCAGTACTTC
>.|TRBJ2-1|TRBV6-5|.
CASSRTQSSYNEQFF
TGTGCCAGCAGTCGGACACAGAGCTCCTACAATGAGCAGTTCTTC
>.|TRBJ1-5|TRBV10-3|TRBD1
CAISGGQGDNQPQHF
TGTGCCATCAGTGGAGGACAGGGTGACAATCAGCCCCAGCATTTT
>.|TRBJ1-5|TRBV7-8|.
CASSLLQPGYQPQHF
TGTGCCAGCAGCTTGTTACAGCCCGGCTATCAGCCCCAGCATTTT
>.|TRBJ2-2|TRBV5-1|TRBD1
CASSIPGQANTGELFF
TGCGCCAGCAGCATTCCGGGACAGGCGAACACCGGGGAGCTGTTTTTT
>once|TRBJ1-4|TRBV19|TRBD1
CASSIGSRGDEKLFF
TGTGCCAGTAGTATAGGGTCCAGGGGGGATGAAAAACTGTTTTTT
>.|TRBJ2-1|TRBV6-5|TRBD2
CASSKNGLAANEQFF
TGTGCCAGCAGCAAGAATGGACTAGCGGCCAATGAGCAGTTCTTC
>few|TRBJ1-4|TRBV30|TRBD1
CAWRGQGVTNEKLFF
TGTGCCTGGCGGGGACAGGGAGTAACTAATGAAAAACTGTTTTTT
>.|TRBJ1-2|TRBV15|.
CATSTWQGRGDGYTF
TGTGCCACCAGCACCTGGCAGGGCCGAGGCGATGGCTACACCTTC
>.|TRBJ1-1|TRBV10-3|.
CAISESGAPLGEAFF
TGTGCCATCAGTGAATCAGGGGCCCCCCTTGGTGAAGCTTTCTTT
>once|TRBJ1-4|TRBV7-2|TRBD1
CASSFDRVGEKLFF
TGTGCCAGCAGCTTCGACAGGGTGGGAGAAAAACTGTTTTTT
>.|TRBJ2-2|TRBV5-5|TRBD1
CASSPGQVNTGELFF
TGTGCCAGCAGCCCGGGACAGGTGAACACCGGGGAGCTGTTTTTT
>.|TRBJ1-1|TRBV3-1/TRBV3-2|TRBD1
CASSQVGGGAEAFF
TGTGCCAGCAGCCAGGTAGGGGGCGGGGCTGAAGCTTTCTTT
>.|TRBJ1-2|TRBV7-9|.
CASSLARGSNYGYTF
TGTGCCAGCAGCTTAGCAAGGGGGTCTAACTATGGCTACACCTTC
>.|TRBJ2-2|TRBV7-9|.
CASSLLEVFLFF
TGTGCCAGCAGCTTGTTAGAGGTTTTCCTGTTTTTT
>few|TRBJ1-6|TRBV4-2|.
CASSQEKTTLNSPLHF
TGTGCCAGCAGCCAAGAAAAAACCACACTAAATTCACCCCTCCACTTT
>.|TRBJ1-2|TRBV27|.
CASGLAPELSYGYTF
TGTGCCAGCGGTTTAGCCCCCGAGTTATCTTATGGCTACACCTTC
>.|TRBJ2-7|TRBV5-1|TRBD2
CASSTAGGAAYEQYF
TGCGCCAGCAGCACAGCGGGAGGGGCGGCCTACGAGCAGTACTTC
>.|TRBJ1-1|TRBV6-5|.
CASRPSGTPNTEAFF
TGTGCCAGCAGACCGTCGGGTACCCCGAACACTGAAGCTTTCTTT
>.|TRBJ2-7|TRBV30|.
CAWSPGGEQYF
TGTGCCTGGAGCCCGGGCGGGGAGCAGTACTTC
>.|TRBJ1-2|TRBV2|TRBD1
CASKDRGSKSYTF
TGTGCCAGTAAGGACAGGGGGTCCAAAAGCTACACCTTC
>few|TRBJ1-1|TRBV2|.
CASTGISWAFF
TGTGCCAGCACGGGGATAAGTTGGGCTTTCTTT
>once|TRBJ1-1|TRBV2|TRBD1
CASSALTGGTEAFF
TGTGCCAGCAGTGCCCTGACAGGGGGCACTGAAGCTTTCTTT
>.|TRBJ2-7|TRBV7-2|TRBD2
CASSLAGGYREQYF
TGTGCCAGCAGCTTAGCGGGAGGGTATAGGGAGCAGTACTTC
>few|TRBJ2-7|TRBV9|TRBD1
CASSVLPGTGKSEQYF
TGTGCCAGCAGCGTACTCCCCGGGACAGGGAAAAGCGAGCAGTACTTC
>.|TRBJ2-2|TRBV10-3|TRBD1
CAISRDRGSPGELFF
TGTGCCATCTCTCGGGACAGGGGTTCACCCGGGGAGCTGTTTTTT
>.|TRBJ2-3|TRBV10-3|TRBD1
CAISESQGGPDTQYF
TGTGCCATCAGTGAGTCACAGGGGGGCCCAGATACGCAGTATTTT
>.|TRBJ2-1|TRBV11-2|TRBD2
CASSQTGTSVYNEQFF
TGTGCCAGCAGCCAAACCGGGACTAGCGTCTACAATGAGCAGTTCTTC
>.|TRBJ2-1|TRBV30|TRBD2
CAWSGLAGVNEQFF
TGTGCCTGGAGTGGACTAGCGGGAGTCAATGAGCAGTTCTTC
>.|TRBJ2-3|TRBV5-4|.
CASSLEVRGSTDTQYF
TGTGCCAGCAGCTTGGAAGTGCGGGGAAGCACAGATACGCAGTATTTT
>once|TRBJ1-5|TRBV25-1|TRBD1
CASSEEAGGNNQPQHF
TGTGCCAGCAGTGAAGAGGCAGGGGGGAACAATCAGCCCCAGCATTTT
>many|TRBJ2-7|TRBV7-9|TRBD1
CASSPPHRGSAYEQYF
TGTGCCAGCAGCCCCCCACACAGGGGTTCAGCCTACGAGCAGTACTTC